Reported below is one T cell receptor (beta chain). The CDR3 has 15 residues. This entry belongs to a study of T cell changes during pregnancy in multiple sclerosis. Produced via immunoSEQ multiplex PCR; TCRdb's table is partial and in-frame only. The sample lists around 41,000 clones; around nine tenths were seen once. This sequence was found in a female donor in good health, enrolled as a control in a pregnancy study. The chain uses TRBV21-1 and TRBJ2-7; the D call TRBD2 from the table was never checked on the DNA. TRBV21-1 is an annotated pseudogene. The sample consisted of CD4+ T cells from peripheral blood mononuclear cells, taken in the third trimester of pregnancy. The CDR3 reads CASSKALAGAREQYF. CDR3 DNA: TGTGCCAGCAGCAAAGCCCTAGCGGGGGCGCGCGAGCAGTACTTC.